The present T cell receptor (beta chain) was sequenced within a study of T cells in Graves' hyperthyroidism and ophthalmopathy. RNA transcripts were the template for amplifying TCR beta CDR3 regions. Initially, a first-round RT-PCR of the TCR CDR3 employed the HTBI primer set. TCRdb independently ran MiXCR on the multiplex PCR reads; one entry per CDR3 protein. The sample holds around 250,000 distinct CDR3 sequences, roughly 15% seen once. Regarding the study as a whole: In the blood, most expanded thyroid clonotypes above 0.001 appeared as well.

This clonotype has a count of ten or more. The antigen remains unidentified. CDR3 length equals 14 residues. V lost 3 bases to trimming and J lost 5 bases, with 13 bases between them. CDR1 is DFQATT and CDR2 is SNEGSKA in the germline V gene (reference sequence). Fresh peripheral blood, 10 ml, yielded the PBMCs. The V call is TRBV20-1, the J call TRBJ2-2; D is possibly TRBD1 or TRBD2 (6 bases each). The sample taken for sequencing was blood. The receptor was derived from a woman younger than 30 with Graves' ophthalmopathy. The CDR3, as DNA: TGCAGTGCTAGGGGGGGCTGGGGAACCGGGGAGCTGTTTTTT. It specifies CSARGGWGTGELFF.